Following are 16 T cell receptor beta chains from one sample sequenced in a study of synovial regulatory T cells in juvenile arthritis. Assay: immunoSEQ multiplex PCR; the TCRdb copy retains only in-frame clones and omits some. The sample table sets out 9,500 to 10,000 clones. Sequenced: Treg cells from blood. Subset reported: remaining (HLA-DR-negative) circulating blood Treg cells. The source is a donor aged 2-30 years with juvenile idiopathic arthritis.

This chain joins TRBV19 and TRBJ1-1; TCRdb's D gene call, TRBD1, goes unchecked for lack of DNA. Germline lookup yields CDR1 LNHDA and CDR2 SQIVND (reference sequence). This CDR3 comprises 14 residues. This entry has no DNA. The CDR3 reads CASSSDRVSTEAFF.

This sequence joins TRBV7-2 and TRBJ1-4. This CDR3 spans 14 amino acids. No DNA was logged. Germline CDR1 reads SGHTA; CDR2 reads FQGNSA. This CDR3 is CASSLGQHNEKLFF.

The chain couples TRBV4-1 to TRBJ2-7; lacking DNA, the TRBD2 call made by TCRdb goes unchecked. This CDR3 spans 17 amino acids. No DNA has been recorded. The germline CDR1 and CDR2 sequences are MGHRA and YSYEKL. CDR3 loop: CASSQYFEGRKTYEQYF.

V and J are TRBV5-6 and TRBJ2-2; TCRdb names TRBD1, which stays unverified in the absence of DNA. The CDR3 covers 13 residues. DNA was not recorded. CDR1 and CDR2 from the germline V gene are SGHDT and YYEEEE. The CDR3: CASSVTGSGELFF.

The chain employs TRBV19 and TRBJ1-2. CDR3 size: 12 residues. Only the protein sequence is given. Germline V gene sequence: CDR1 LNHDA, CDR2 SQIVND (reference sequence). The CDR3 protein is CASLSGRFGYTF.

This CDR3 is CASSYSIRYEQYF. The chain has TRBV6-5 and TRBJ2-7. CDR3 length: 13 residues. No nucleotide data were recorded. The germline CDR1 and CDR2 sequences are MNHEY and SVGAGI.

The chain links TRBV11-3 to TRBJ1-5; there is no DNA to check the TCRdb D call of TRBD1. The germline V gene has CDR1 SGHNT and CDR2 YENEEA. The CDR3 loop spans 16 amino acids. No DNA accompanies this entry. The CDR3 loop is CASSLRETGPNQPQHF.

The chain couples TRBV10-3 to TRBJ2-7; the TCRdb call, TRBD2, lacks DNA for checking. CDR1 is ENHRY, CDR2 SYGVKD, per germline. The CDR3 sequence is 14 residues long. DNA is not on record. CDR3 loop: CAVQTKPGGYEQYF.

The gene calls are TRBV4-1 and TRBJ1-6. CDR1 is MGHRA, CDR2 YSYEKL, per germline. This CDR3 has 18 amino acids. No DNA has been recorded. CDR3 amino acids: CASSQSYPGSNSYSPLHF.

The gene calls are TRBV6-6 and TRBJ1-1. The germline V gene has CDR1 MNHNY and CDR2 SVGAGI (reference sequence). The CDR3 totals 14 residues. No DNA is recorded. The CDR3 spells CASSYGRTRNEAFF.

This sequence joins TRBV10-3 and TRBJ1-4; the TCRdb D gene call, TRBD1, has no DNA to confirm it. The CDR3 runs to 14 residues. DNA for this receptor is not on file. Germline CDR1 ENHRY, CDR2 SYGVKD. The CDR3 loop is CAISTGGLNEKLFF.

The genes are TRBV7-6 and TRBJ2-7; TCRdb's D call, TRBD1, is unchecked because there is no DNA. The CDR3 extends over 13 amino acids. This entry has no DNA. Germline-derived CDR1 and CDR2 are SGHVS and FNYEAQ. CDR3 region: CASSFGQGYEQYF.

The CDR3: CASSQDSGSSNYGYTF. The V call is TRBV4-1, the J call TRBJ1-2. CDR1 is MGHRA, CDR2 YSYEKL, per germline. The CDR3 is 16 amino acids. This entry has no DNA.

V is TRBV28 and J is TRBJ1-6; TCRdb outputs TRBD1, but without DNA this stays unchecked. The CDR3 is 17 residues long. The DNA is unrecorded. The germline V gene encodes CDR1 MDHEN and CDR2 SYDVKM. CDR3 sequence reads: CASSSTDRDSYNSPLHF.

The chain links TRBV7-9 to TRBJ1-4; there is no DNA to check the TCRdb D call of TRBD1. The germline V gene has CDR1 SEHNR and CDR2 FQNEAQ (reference sequence). This CDR3 is 14 amino acids long. The DNA sequence is not available. CDR3 residues: CASSVRGVNEKLFF.

V is TRBV7-6 and J is TRBJ2-2; TCRdb outputs TRBD1, but without DNA this stays unchecked. Germline CDR1 and CDR2: SGHVS and FNYEAQ. This CDR3 has 16 amino acids. There is no recorded DNA. CDR3 in amino acids: CASSITGQSNTGELFF.